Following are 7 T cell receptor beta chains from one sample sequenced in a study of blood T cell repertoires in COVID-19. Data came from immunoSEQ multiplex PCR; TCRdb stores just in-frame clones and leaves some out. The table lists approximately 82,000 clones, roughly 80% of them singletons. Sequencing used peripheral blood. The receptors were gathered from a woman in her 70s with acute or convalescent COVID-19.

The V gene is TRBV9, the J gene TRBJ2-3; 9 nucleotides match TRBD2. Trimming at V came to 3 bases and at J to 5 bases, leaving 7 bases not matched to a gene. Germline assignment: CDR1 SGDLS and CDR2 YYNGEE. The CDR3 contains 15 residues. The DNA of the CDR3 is TGTGCCAGCAGCGCCATAGCGGGAGTTGGAGATACGCAGTATTTT. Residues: CASSAIAGVGDTQYF.

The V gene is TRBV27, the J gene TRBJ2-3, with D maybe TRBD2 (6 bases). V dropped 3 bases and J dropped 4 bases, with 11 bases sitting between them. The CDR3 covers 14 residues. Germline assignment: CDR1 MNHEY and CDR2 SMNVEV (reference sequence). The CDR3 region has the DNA TGTGCCAGCAGTTTTTTGGAGGGCGCAGATACGCAGTATTTT. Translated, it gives CASSFLEGADTQYF.

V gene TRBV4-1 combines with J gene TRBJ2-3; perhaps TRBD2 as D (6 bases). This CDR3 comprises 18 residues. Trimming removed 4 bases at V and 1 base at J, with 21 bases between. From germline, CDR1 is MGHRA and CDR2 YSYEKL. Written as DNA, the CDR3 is TGCGCCAGCAGCCTAACGCCCTCCCTAGCGCGAGGCACAGATACGCAGTATTTT. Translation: CASSLTPSLARGTDTQYF.

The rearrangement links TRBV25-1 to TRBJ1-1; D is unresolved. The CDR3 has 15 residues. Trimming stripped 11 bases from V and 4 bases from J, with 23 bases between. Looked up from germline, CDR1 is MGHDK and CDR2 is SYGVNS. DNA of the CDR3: TGTGCCTCTCAACCGGCGGGGAGGGTTTTCACTGAAGCTTTCTTT. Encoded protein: CASQPAGRVFTEAFF.

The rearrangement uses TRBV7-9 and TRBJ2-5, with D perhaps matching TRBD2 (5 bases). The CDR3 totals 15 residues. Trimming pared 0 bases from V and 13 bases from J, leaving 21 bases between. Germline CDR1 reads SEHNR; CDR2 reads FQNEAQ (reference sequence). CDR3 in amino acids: CASSLAGRPPPERYF. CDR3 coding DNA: TGTGCCAGCAGCTTAGCGGGGAGACCGCCTCCTGAGCGGTACTTC.

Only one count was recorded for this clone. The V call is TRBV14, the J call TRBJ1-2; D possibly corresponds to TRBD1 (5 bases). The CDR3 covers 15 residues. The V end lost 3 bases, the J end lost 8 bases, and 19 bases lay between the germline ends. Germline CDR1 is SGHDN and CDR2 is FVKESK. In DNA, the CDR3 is TGTGCCAGCAGCCAGGACACGGGCTTTGCGAACGGCTACACCTTC. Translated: CASSQDTGFANGYTF.

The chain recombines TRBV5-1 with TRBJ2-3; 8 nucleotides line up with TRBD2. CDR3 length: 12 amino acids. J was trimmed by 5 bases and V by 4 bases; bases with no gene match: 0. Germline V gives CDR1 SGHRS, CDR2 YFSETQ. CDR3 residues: CASSRGGDTQYF. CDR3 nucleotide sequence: TGCGCCAGCAGCCGGGGGGGAGATACGCAGTATTTT.